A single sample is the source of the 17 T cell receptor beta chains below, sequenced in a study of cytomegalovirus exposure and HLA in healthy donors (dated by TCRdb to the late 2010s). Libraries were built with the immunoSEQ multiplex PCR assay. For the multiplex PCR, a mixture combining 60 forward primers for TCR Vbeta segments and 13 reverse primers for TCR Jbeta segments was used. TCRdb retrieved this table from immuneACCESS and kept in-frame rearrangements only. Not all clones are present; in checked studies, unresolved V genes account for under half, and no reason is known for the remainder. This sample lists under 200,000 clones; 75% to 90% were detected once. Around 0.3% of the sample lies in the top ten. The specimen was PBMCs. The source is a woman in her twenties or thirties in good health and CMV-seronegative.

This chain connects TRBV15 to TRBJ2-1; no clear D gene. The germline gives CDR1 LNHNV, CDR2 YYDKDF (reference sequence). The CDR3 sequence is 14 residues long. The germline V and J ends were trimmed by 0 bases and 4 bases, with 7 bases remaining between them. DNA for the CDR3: TGTGCCACCAGCAGAGATCCCAGTTACAATGAGCAGTTCTTC. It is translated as CATSRDPSYNEQFF.

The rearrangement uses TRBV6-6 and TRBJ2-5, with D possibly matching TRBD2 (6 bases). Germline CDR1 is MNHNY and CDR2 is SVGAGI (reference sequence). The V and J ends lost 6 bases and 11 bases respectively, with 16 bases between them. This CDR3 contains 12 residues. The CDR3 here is CASSNGSGEQYF. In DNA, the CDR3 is TGTGCCAGCAGCAATGGGTCGGGGGAGCAGTACTTC.

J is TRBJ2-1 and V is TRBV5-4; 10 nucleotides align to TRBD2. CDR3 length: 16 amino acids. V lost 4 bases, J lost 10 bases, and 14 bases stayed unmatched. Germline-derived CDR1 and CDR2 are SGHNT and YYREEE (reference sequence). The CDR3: CASSLGQAGGPREQFF. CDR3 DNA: TGTGCCAGCAGCCTTGGCCAAGCGGGAGGGCCTAGGGAGCAGTTCTTC. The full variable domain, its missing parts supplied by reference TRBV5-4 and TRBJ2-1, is ETGVTQSPTHLIKTRGQQVTLRCSSQSGHNTVSWYQQALGQGPQFIFQYYREEENGRGNFPPRFSGLQFPNYSSELNVNALELDDSALYLCASSLGQAGGPREQFFGPGTRLTVL.

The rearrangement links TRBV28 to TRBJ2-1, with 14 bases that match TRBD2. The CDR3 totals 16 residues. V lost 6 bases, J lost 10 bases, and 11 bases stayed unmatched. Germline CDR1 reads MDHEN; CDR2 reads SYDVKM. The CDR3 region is CASSPSGLAGEGEQFF. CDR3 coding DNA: TGTGCCAGCAGCCCTTCGGGACTAGCGGGAGAGGGCGAGCAGTTCTTC. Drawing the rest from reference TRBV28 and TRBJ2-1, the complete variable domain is DVKVTQSSRYLVKRTGEKVFLECVQDMDHENMFWYRQDPGLGLRLIYFSYDVKMKEKGDIPEGYSVSREKKERFSLILESASTNQTSMYLCASSPSGLAGEGEQFFGPGTRLTVL.

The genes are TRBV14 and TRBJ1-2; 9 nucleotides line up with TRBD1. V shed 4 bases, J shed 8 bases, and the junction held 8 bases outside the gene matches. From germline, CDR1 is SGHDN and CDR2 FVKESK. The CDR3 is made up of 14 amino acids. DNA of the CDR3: TGTGCCAGCAGCCGCGGACAGGGGTCGGAAGGCTACACCTTC. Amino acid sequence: CASSRGQGSEGYTF.

CDR3 residues: CASSFTRYNEQFF. CDR3 DNA: TGTGCCAGCAGTTTCACTAGATACAATGAGCAGTTCTTC. The rearrangement uses TRBV28 and TRBJ2-1; TRBD2 might be the D (5 bases). The germline V gene has CDR1 MDHEN and CDR2 SYDVKM. This CDR3 contains 13 residues. The V end was cut by 3 bases, the J end by 4 bases, with 7 bases between. The complete variable domain, with remaining parts taken from reference TRBV28 and TRBJ2-1, reads DVKVTQSSRYLVKRTGEKVFLECVQDMDHENMFWYRQDPGLGLRLIYFSYDVKMKEKGDIPEGYSVSREKKERFSLILESASTNQTSMYLCASSFTRYNEQFFGPGTRLTVL.

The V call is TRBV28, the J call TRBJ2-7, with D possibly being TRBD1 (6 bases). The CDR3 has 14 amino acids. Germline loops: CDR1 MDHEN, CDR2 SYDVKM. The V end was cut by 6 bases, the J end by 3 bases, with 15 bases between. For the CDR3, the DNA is TGTGCCAGCAGCCCCCCGGGACACCTCTACGAGCAGTACTTC. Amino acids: CASSPPGHLYEQYF.

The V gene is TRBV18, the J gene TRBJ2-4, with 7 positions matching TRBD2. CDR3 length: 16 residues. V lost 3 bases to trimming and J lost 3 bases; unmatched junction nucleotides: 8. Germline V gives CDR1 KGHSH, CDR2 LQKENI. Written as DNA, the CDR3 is TGTGCCAGCTCACCTAACCCGGGGGGAGGCAAAAACATTCAGTACTTC. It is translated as CASSPNPGGGKNIQYF.

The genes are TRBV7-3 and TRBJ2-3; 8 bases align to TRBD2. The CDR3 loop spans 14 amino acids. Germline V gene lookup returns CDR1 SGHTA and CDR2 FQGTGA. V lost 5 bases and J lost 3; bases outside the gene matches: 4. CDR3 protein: CASSPGTRTDTQYF. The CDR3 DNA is TGTGCCAGCAGCCCCGGGACTAGGACAGATACGCAGTATTTT.

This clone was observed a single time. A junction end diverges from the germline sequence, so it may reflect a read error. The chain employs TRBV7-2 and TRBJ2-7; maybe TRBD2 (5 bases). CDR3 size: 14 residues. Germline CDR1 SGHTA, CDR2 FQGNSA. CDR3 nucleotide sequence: TGTGCCAACAGCTTAGAGTTTAGCGTCTACGAGCAGTACTTC. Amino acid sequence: CANSLEFSVYEQYF. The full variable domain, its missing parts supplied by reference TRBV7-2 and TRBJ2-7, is GAGVSQSPSNKVTEKGKDVELRCDPISGHTALYWYRQSLGQGLEFLIYFQGNSAPDKSGLPSDRFSAERTGGSVSTLTIQRTQQEDSAVYLCANSLEFSVYEQYFGPGTRLTVT.

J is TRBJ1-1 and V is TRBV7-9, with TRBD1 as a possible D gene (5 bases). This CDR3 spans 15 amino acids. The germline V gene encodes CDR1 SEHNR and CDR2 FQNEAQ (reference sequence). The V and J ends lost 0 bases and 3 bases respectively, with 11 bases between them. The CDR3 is CASSLAEGKDTEAFF. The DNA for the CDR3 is TGTGCCAGCAGCTTAGCGGAGGGGAAGGACACTGAAGCTTTCTTT. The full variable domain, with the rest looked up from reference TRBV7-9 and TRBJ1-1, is DTGVSQNPRHKITKRGQNVTFRCDPISEHNRLYWYRQTLGQGPEFLTYFQNEAQLEKSRLLSDRFSAERPKGSFSTLEIQRTEQGDSAMYLCASSLAEGKDTEAFFGQGTRLTVV.

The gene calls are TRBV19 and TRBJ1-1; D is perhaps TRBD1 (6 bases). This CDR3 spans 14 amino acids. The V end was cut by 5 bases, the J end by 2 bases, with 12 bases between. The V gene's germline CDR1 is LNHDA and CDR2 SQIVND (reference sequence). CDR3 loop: CASSSRQVNTEAFF. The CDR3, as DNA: TGTGCCAGTAGTTCCCGACAGGTCAACACTGAAGCTTTCTTT.

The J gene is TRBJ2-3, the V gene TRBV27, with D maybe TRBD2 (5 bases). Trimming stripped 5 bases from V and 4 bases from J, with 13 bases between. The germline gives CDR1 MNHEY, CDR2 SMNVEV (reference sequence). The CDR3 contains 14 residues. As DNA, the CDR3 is TGTGCCAGCAGTCCAACTCTAGCCCCAGATACGCAGTATTTT. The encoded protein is CASSPTLAPDTQYF.

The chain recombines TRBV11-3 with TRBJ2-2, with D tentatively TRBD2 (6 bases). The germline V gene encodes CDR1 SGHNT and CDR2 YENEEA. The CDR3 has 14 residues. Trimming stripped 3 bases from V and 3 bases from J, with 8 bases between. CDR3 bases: TGTGCCAGCAGCTTGGGACTTGACACCGGGGAGCTGTTTTTT. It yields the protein CASSLGLDTGELFF.

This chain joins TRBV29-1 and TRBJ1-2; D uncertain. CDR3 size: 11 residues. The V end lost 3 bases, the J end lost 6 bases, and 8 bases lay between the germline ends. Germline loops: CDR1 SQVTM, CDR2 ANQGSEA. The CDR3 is CSVDTGDGYTF. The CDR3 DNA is TGCAGCGTTGATACCGGGGATGGCTACACCTTC.

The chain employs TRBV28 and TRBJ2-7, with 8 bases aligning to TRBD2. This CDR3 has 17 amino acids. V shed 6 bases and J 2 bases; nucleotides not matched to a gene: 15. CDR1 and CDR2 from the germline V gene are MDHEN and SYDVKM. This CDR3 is CASSSTLISGTAYEQYF. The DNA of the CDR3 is TGTGCCAGCAGCTCCACTCTCATTAGCGGGACCGCCTACGAGCAGTACTTC.

For the CDR3, the DNA is TGCGCCAGAAACAGGTATGGCTACACCTTC. Translating it yields CARNRYGYTF. The V call is TRBV23-1, the J call TRBJ1-2; D might be TRBD1 (5 bases). TRBV23-1 is known as an ORF, though its function is uncertain. The CDR3 has 10 residues. The V and J ends lost 9 bases and 5 bases respectively, with 7 bases between them.